This paragraph covers one T cell receptor (beta chain) sequence. Antigen: not known. This entry comes from a study of graft-versus-host responses after intestinal transplantation. CDR1 and CDR2 (germline): MNHEY, SMNVEV (reference sequence). J lost 6 bases, V lost 6 bases, and 12 bases had no gene match. The length of the CDR3 is 16 residues. Data came from immunoSEQ multiplex PCR; TCRdb stores just in-frame clones and leaves some out. Found here are about 120,000 clones, 75% to 95% of them singletons; the top ten hold over 0.15%. V usage is TRBV27 and J usage is TRBJ1-4; 8 bases align to TRBD1. The receptor was isolated from a human donor who received an intestinal transplant. The sequencing here drew on unstimulated CD4+ T cells sorted from spleen or lymph node cells, taken before intestinal transplant. CDR3 sequence (DNA): TGTGCCAGCAGCCGATGGGGGACAGGAACATATGAAAAACTGTTTTTT. It encodes CASSRWGTGTYEKLFF.